This paragraph covers one TCR beta chain sequence. Under the authors' procedure: Estimation of nucleated cell counts was performed using reference gene primer amplification. The data were produced by immunoSEQ multiplex PCR, yet TCRdb's version contains in-frame clones alone and is incomplete. For V, J and clone size, that table is used; D and trimming come from the DNA. The sample lists 250,000 or so clones, around four fifths occurring once. This sample was included in a study of blood T cell repertoires in COVID-19. Study-wide context: Specimens from acute and convalescent COVID-19 originated in the United States, Italy and Spain. Sources were T cells, B-cell-depleted T cells, or PBMCs; the material itself was cDNA or gDNA.

The CDR3 is 18 amino acids. The V call is TRBV12-2, the J call TRBJ1-4; the table's D gene call, TRBD1, was not cross checked with the DNA. TRBV12-2 is deemed a pseudogene. The origin of this receptor is a woman between 70 and 85 years old with acute or convalescent COVID-19. Sequencing used peripheral blood. The CDR3, as DNA: TGTGCAAGTCGCTTAAGGTTGGGGGCAGGGGGGACTAATGAAAAACTGTTTTTT. Residues: CASRLRLGAGGTNEKLFF.